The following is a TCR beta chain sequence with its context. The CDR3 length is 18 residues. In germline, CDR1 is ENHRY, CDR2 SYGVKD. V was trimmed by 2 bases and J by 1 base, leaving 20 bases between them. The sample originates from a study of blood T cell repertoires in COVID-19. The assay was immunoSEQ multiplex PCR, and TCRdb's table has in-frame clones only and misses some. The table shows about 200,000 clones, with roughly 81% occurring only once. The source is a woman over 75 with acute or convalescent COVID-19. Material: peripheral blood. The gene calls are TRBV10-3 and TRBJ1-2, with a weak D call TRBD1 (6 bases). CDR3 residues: CAISEIVDRDPVNYGYTF. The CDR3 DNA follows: TGTGCCATCAGTGAGATCGTGGACAGAGACCCAGTTAACTATGGCTACACCTTC.